This T cell receptor beta chain came from a study of CD4 and CD8 cells across lung adenocarcinoma regions. This CDR3 is 14 amino acids long. Trimming cost V 5 bases and J 0 bases, with 10 bases left between them. The germline gives CDR1 SGHTA, CDR2 FQGNSA. TCRdb re-derived calls from the PCR reads in MiXCR, one entry per CDR3 protein. The data show around 18,000 distinct CDR3 sequences, around 53% seen once. The chain recombines TRBV7-2 with TRBJ1-1; no firm D call. This clonotype originated in a female donor with lung adenocarcinoma. The CD4 and CD8 labels of this study may be unreliable. The sequenced material came from CD8+ T cells from the center of a lung tumor. The CDR3 nucleotides are TGTGCCAGCAGCCCATCCCATATGAACACTGAAGCTTTCTTT. It is translated as CASSPSHMNTEAFF.